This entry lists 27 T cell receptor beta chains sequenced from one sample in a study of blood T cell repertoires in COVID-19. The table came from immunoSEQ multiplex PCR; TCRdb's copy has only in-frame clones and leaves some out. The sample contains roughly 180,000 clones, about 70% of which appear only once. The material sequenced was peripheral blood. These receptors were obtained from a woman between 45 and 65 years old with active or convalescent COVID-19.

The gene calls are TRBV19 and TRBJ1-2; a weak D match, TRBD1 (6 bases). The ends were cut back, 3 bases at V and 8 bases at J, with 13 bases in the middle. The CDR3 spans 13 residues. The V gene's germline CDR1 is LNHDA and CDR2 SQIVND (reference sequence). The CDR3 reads CASSIDRSQGYTF. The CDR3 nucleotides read TGTGCCAGTAGTATCGACAGGAGCCAGGGCTACACCTTC.

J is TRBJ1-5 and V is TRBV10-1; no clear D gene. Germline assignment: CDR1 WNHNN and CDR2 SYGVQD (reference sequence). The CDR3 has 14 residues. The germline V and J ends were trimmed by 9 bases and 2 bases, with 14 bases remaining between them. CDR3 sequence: CARRREPGNQPQHF. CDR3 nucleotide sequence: TGCGCCAGGCGAAGGGAGCCGGGCAATCAGCCCCAGCATTTT.

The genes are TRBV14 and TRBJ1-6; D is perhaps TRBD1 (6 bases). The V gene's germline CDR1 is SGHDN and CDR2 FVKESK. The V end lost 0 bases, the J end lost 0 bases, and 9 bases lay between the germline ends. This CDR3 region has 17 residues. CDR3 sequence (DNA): TGTGCCAGCAGCCAAGATTGGGGGCTCTCCTATAATTCACCCCTCCACTTT. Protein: CASSQDWGLSYNSPLHF.

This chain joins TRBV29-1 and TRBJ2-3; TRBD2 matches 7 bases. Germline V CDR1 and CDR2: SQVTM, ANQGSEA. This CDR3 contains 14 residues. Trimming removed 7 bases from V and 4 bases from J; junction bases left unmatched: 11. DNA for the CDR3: TGCAGCGCGGACCCCGAGGGGAGGGCAGATACGCAGTATTTT. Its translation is CSADPEGRADTQYF.

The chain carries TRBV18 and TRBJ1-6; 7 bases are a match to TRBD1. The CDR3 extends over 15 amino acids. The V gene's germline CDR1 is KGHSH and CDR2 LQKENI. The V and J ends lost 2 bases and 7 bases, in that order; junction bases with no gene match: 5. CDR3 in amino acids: CASSPSARGNSPLHF. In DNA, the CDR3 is TGTGCCAGCTCACCATCGGCCAGGGGGAATTCACCCCTCCACTTT.

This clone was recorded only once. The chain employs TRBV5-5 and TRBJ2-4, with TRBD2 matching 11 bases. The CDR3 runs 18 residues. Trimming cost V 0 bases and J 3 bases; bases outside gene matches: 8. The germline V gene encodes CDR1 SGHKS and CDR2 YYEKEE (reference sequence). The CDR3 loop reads CASSLDRLAGGRKNIQYF. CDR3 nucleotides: TGTGCCAGCAGCTTGGATAGGCTAGCGGGGGGACGCAAAAACATTCAGTACTTC.

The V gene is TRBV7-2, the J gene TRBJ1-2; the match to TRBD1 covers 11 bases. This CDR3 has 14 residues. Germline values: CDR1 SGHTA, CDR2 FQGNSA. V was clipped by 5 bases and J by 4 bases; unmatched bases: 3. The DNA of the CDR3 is TGTGCCAGCAGCCTGGGGACAGGGGGCTATGGCTACACCTTC. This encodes CASSLGTGGYGYTF.

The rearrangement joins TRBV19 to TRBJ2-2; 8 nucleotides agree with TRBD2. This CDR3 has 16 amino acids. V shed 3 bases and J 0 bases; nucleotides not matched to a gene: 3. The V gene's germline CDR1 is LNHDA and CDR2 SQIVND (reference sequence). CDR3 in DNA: TGTGCCAGTAGTATCACTAGCGGAGCGAACACCGGGGAGCTGTTTTTT. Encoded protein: CASSITSGANTGELFF.

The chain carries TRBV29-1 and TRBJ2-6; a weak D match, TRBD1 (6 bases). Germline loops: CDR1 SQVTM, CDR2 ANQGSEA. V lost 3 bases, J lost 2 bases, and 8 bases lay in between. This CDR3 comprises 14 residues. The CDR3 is CSVDTGTGANVLTF. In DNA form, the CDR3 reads TGCAGCGTTGACACAGGGACTGGGGCCAACGTCCTGACTTTC.

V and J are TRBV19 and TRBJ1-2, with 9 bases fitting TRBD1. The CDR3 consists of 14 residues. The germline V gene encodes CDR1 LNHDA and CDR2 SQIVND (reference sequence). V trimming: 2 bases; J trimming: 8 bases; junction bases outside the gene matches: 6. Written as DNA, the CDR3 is TGTGCCAGTAGTATATTGGACAGGGGTGGGGGCTACACCTTC. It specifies CASSILDRGGGYTF.

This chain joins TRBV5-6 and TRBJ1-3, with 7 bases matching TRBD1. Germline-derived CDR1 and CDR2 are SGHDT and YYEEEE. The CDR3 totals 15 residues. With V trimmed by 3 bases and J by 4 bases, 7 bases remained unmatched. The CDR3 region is CASSWGTARGNTIYF. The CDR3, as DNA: TGTGCCAGCAGCTGGGGGACAGCGCGGGGAAACACCATATATTTT.

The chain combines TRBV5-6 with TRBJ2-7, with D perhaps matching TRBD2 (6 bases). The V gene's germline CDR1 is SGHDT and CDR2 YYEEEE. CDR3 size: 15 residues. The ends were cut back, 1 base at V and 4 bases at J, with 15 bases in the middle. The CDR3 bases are TGTGCCAGCAGCTTGTATGAGGCGGGAAGGTACGAGCAGTACTTC. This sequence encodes CASSLYEAGRYEQYF.

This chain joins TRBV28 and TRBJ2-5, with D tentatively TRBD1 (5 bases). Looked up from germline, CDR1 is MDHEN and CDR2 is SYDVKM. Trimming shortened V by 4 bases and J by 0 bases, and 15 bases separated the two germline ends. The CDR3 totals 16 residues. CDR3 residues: CASSYPGAGYQETQYF. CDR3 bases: TGTGCCAGCAGTTACCCTGGGGCCGGGTACCAAGAGACCCAGTACTTC.

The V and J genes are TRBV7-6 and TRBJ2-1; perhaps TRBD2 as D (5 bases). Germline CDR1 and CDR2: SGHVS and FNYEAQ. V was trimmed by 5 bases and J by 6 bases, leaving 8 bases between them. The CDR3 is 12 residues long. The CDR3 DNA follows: TGTGCCAGCAGCCGAGGGAGCAATGAGCAGTTCTTC. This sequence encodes CASSRGSNEQFF.

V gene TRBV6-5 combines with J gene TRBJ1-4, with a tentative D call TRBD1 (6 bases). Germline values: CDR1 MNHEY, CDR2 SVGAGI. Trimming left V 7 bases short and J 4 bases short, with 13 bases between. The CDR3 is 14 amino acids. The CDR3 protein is CASTSRGHNEKLFF. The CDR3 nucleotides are TGTGCCAGCACCTCTAGGGGACATAATGAAAAACTGTTTTTT.

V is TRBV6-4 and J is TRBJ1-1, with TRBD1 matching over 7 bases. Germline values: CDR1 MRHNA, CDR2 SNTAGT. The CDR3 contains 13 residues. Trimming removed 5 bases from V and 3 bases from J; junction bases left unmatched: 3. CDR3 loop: CASSYTGDTEAFF. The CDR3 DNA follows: TGTGCCAGCAGTTATACAGGGGACACTGAAGCTTTCTTT.

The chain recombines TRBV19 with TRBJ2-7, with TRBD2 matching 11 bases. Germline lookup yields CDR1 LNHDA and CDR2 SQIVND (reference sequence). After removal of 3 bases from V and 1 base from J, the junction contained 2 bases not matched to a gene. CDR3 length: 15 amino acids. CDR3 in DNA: TGTGCCAGTAGTATGGGGACTAGCGGATCCTACGAGCAGTACTTC. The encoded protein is CASSMGTSGSYEQYF.

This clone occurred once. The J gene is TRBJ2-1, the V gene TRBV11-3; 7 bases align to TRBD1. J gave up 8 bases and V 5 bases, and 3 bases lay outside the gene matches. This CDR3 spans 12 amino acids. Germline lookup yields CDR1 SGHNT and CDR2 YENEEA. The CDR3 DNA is TGTGCCAGCAGCCCGCAGGGGGATGAGCAGTTCTTC. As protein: CASSPQGDEQFF.

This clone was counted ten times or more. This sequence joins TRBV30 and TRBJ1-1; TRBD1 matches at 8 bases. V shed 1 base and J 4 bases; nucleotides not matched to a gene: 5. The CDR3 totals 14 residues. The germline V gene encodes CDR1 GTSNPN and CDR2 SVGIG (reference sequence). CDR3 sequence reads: CAWSAGGLGTEAFF. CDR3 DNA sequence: TGTGCCTGGAGTGCAGGGGGCCTCGGCACTGAAGCTTTCTTT. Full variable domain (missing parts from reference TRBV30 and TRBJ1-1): SQTIHQWPATLVQPVGSPLSLECTVEGTSNPNLYWYRQAAGRGLQLLFYSVGIGQISSEVPQNLSASRPQDRQFILSSKKLLLSDSGFYLCAWSAGGLGTEAFFGQGTRLTVV.

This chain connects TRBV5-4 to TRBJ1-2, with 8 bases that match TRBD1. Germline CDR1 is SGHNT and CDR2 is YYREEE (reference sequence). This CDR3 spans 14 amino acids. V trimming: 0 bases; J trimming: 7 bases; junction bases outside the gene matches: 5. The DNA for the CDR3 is TGTGCCAGCAGCTTGGAAGCAGGGGGCTTTGGCTACACCTTC. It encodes CASSLEAGGFGYTF.

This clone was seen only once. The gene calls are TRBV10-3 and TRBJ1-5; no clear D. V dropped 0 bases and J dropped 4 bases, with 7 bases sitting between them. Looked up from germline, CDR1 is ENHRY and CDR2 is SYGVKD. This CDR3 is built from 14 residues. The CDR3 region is CAISESRVNQPQHF. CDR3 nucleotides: TGTGCCATCAGTGAGTCGAGGGTAAATCAGCCCCAGCATTTT.

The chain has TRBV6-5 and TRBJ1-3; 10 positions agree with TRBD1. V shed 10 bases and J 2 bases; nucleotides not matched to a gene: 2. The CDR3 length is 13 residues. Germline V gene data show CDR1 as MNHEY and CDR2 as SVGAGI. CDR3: CATDRGPGNTIYF. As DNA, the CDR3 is TGTGCCACAGACAGGGGGCCTGGAAACACCATATATTTT.

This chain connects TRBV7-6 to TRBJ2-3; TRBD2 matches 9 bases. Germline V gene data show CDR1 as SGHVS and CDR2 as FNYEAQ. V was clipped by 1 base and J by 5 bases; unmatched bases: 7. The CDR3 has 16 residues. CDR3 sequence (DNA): TGTGCCAGCAGCTTAGAGGGTGTACTAGCGGGAGATACGCAGTATTTT. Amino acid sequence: CASSLEGVLAGDTQYF.

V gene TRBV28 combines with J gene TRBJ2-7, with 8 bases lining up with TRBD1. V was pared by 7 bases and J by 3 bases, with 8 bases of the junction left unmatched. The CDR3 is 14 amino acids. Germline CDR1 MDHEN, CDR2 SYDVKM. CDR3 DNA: TGTGCCAGCATTTCGGGCAGGGGGCTCTACGAGCAGTACTTC. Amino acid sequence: CASISGRGLYEQYF.

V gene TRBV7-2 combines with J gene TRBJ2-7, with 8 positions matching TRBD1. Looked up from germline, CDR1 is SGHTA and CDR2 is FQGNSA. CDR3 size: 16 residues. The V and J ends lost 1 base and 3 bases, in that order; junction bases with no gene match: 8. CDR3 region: CASSLGGGTGYYEQYF. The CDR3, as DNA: TGTGCCAGCAGCTTAGGGGGCGGGACAGGTTACTACGAGCAGTACTTC.

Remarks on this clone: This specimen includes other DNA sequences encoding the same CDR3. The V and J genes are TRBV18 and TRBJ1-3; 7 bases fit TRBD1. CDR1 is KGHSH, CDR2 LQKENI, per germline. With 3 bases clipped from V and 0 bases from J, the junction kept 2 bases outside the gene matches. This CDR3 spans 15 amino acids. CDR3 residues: CASSPGQSSGNTIYF. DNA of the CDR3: TGTGCCAGCTCACCGGGACAGAGCTCTGGAAACACCATATATTTT. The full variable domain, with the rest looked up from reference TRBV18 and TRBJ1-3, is NAGVMQNPRHLVRRRGQEARLRCSPMKGHSHVYWYRQLPEEGLKFMVYLQKENIIDESGMPKERFSAEFPKEGPSILRIQQVVRGDSAAYFCASSPGQSSGNTIYFGEGSWLTVV.

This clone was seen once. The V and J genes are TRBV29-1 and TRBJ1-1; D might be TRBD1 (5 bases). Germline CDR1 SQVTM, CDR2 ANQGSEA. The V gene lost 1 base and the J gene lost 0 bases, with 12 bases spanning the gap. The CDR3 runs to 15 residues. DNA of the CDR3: TGCAGCGTTGAAGCCCAGGGAAAGGTGAACACTGAAGCTTTCTTT. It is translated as CSVEAQGKVNTEAFF.